This paragraph covers one TCR beta chain sequence. This record comes from a study of blood T cell repertoires in COVID-19. Across the study: Samples of COVID-19 (acute and convalescent) were obtained from the United States, Italy and Spain. PBMCs, B-cell-depleted T cells, or T cells were the source of the cDNA or gDNA that made up the material.

Original analysis: The authors estimated nucleated cell counts from reference gene primer amplification. The table came from immunoSEQ multiplex PCR; TCRdb's copy has only in-frame clones and leaves some out. The V and J calls and clone size were taken over from that table, and D and trimming were inferred from the DNA. This sample has tens of thousands of clones; around 87% occur once, and the top ten carry approximately 8%. Sequenced sample: peripheral blood. The receptor's source is a man at least 80 years old with active or convalescent COVID-19.

As DNA, the CDR3 is TGCGCCAGCAGGCAAGGGTCGGGGTGGACTGAAGCTTTCTTT. This translates into CASRQGSGWTEAFF. The chain couples TRBV5-1 to TRBJ1-1, with D hard to call. Germline V gives CDR1 SGHRS, CDR2 YFSETQ. The CDR3 extends over 14 amino acids. V dropped 5 bases and J dropped 5 bases, with 16 bases sitting between them.